The 22 T cell receptor beta chains reported below all come from one sample, sequenced in a study of OX40 agonist ivuxolimab in advanced cancers. The protocol used for the library was the immunoSEQ multiplex PCR assay. The table comes from immuneACCESS by way of TCRdb, which keeps in-frame sequences with V and J called. Part of the clones is missing from these tables; in studies checked, under half for an unresolved V gene and the rest for unknown reasons. This sample lists 65,000 to 95,000 clones; about 85% were detected once. The ten largest clones add up to less than 4.5% of the sample. Specimen: CD4+ or CD8+ T cells sorted from blood, collected in a trial of the OX40 agonist ivuxolimab. The receptors originated from an adult with an advanced solid tumor such as melanoma, head and neck, liver or kidney cancer.

The V and J genes are TRBV11-2 and TRBJ2-1; D gene unclear. Looked up from germline, CDR1 is SGHAT and CDR2 is FQNNGV. The CDR3 has 11 amino acids. V dropped 2 bases and J dropped 10 bases, with 6 bases sitting between them. CDR3 nucleotide sequence: TGTGCCAGCAGCTTAATAACGGAGCAGTTCTTC. Protein sequence: CASSLITEQFF.

This clone was detected a few times. This chain links TRBV10-2 with TRBJ2-1, with a possible D match to TRBD1 (5 bases). The CDR3 has 14 amino acids. From germline, CDR1 is WSHSY and CDR2 SAAADI. Trimming took off 3 bases at V and 7 bases at J, with 13 bases between the two ends. CDR3 DNA sequence: TGCGCCAGCAGTGAACAGGCCCTGCCTAATGAGCAGTTCTTC. Amino acids: CASSEQALPNEQFF.

The table lists this clone with a count of one. The chain has TRBV5-1 and TRBJ2-5; the D gene is possibly TRBD1 (6 bases). V lost 0 bases and J lost 2, with 11 bases in between. Per germline, CDR1 SGHRS and CDR2 YFSETQ. The CDR3 runs to 15 residues. CDR3: CASSLGGDTQETQYF. The DNA of the CDR3 is TGCGCCAGCAGCTTGGGTGGGGACACTCAAGAGACCCAGTACTTC. The complete variable domain, with remaining parts taken from reference TRBV5-1 and TRBJ2-5, reads KAGVTQTPRYLIKTRGQQVTLSCSPISGHRSVSWYQQTPGQGLQFLFEYFSETQRNKGNFPGRFSGRQFSNSRSEMNVSTLELGDSALYLCASSLGGDTQETQYFGPGTRLLVL.

The rearrangement joins TRBV11-3 to TRBJ2-5, with TRBD2 matching 7 bases. This CDR3 contains 15 residues. V lost 1 base and J lost 5; bases outside the gene matches: 7. CDR1 and CDR2 from the germline V gene are SGHNT and YENEEA. The CDR3 coding sequence is TGTGCCAGCAGCTTAGTTCCGGGAGGCTCGGAGACCCAGTACTTC. It is translated as CASSLVPGGSETQYF.

The CDR3 DNA is TGCGCCAGCAGCCAAGGGGCGGACAGGGGTGAGGCCCAGTACTTC. This gives the protein CASSQGADRGEAQYF. The rearrangement links TRBV4-1 to TRBJ2-5, with TRBD1 matching over 9 bases. V dropped 1 base and J dropped 9; count of bases not matched to a gene: 9. Looked up from germline, CDR1 is MGHRA and CDR2 is YSYEKL. CDR3 length equals 15 residues.

The chain carries TRBV7-2 and TRBJ2-7, with 15 bases that match TRBD2. J gave up 2 bases and V 5 bases, and 10 bases lay outside the gene matches. The CDR3 sequence is 18 residues long. In germline, CDR1 is SGHTA, CDR2 FQGNSA. The CDR3 here is CASSPAVGLAGGTYEQYF. Written as DNA, the CDR3 is TGTGCCAGCAGCCCAGCTGTGGGACTAGCGGGAGGAACCTACGAGCAGTACTTC. Supplemented by reference TRBV7-2 and TRBJ2-7, the full variable domain reads GAGVSQSPSNKVTEKGKDVELRCDPISGHTALYWYRQSLGQGLEFLIYFQGNSAPDKSGLPSDRFSAERTGGSVSTLTIQRTQQEDSAVYLCASSPAVGLAGGTYEQYFGPGTRLTVT.

This clone is a singleton in its sample. The chain's CDR3 is CAWSLTGRGNQPQHF. In nucleotides, the CDR3 is TGTGCCTGGAGCTTGACAGGACGGGGCAATCAGCCCCAGCATTTT. This chain joins TRBV30 and TRBJ1-5, with D possibly being TRBD1 (6 bases). V was pared by 3 bases and J by 2 bases, with 14 bases between. The length of the CDR3 is 15 residues. From germline, CDR1 is GTSNPN and CDR2 SVGIG (reference sequence).

This chain connects TRBV5-1 to TRBJ1-1; 7 bases agree with TRBD1. The CDR3 is made up of 14 amino acids. V was clipped by 0 bases and J by 3 bases; unmatched bases: 2. CDR1 and CDR2 from the germline V gene are SGHRS and YFSETQ. The CDR3 protein is CASSLETGYTEAFF. The CDR3 DNA sequence: TGCGCCAGCAGCTTGGAGACAGGGTACACTGAAGCTTTCTTT.

This clone has only one observation. The chain links TRBV10-3 to TRBJ2-7, with 7 bases matching TRBD1. Germline V gene data show CDR1 as ENHRY and CDR2 as SYGVKD. The V gene end was trimmed by 11 bases and the J gene end by 2 bases; junction bases not matched to a gene: 9. This CDR3 contains 13 residues. CDR3 nucleotide sequence: TGTGCCGGAAGGGACAGCTTAACCTACGAGCAGTACTTC. This sequence encodes CAGRDSLTYEQYF.

The rearrangement links TRBV27 to TRBJ1-2; possible D gene TRBD1, 6 bases. This CDR3 spans 14 amino acids. CDR1 is MNHEY, CDR2 SMNVEV, per germline (reference sequence). Between the trimmed V and J ends, which lost 5 bases and 3 bases, there was a span of 13 bases. This CDR3 is CASSKGQLDYGYTF. In DNA, the CDR3 is TGTGCCAGCAGTAAAGGACAGTTAGACTATGGCTACACCTTC.

The rearrangement uses TRBV5-4 and TRBJ2-6; 8 bases match TRBD1. This CDR3 region has 17 residues. The germline CDR1 and CDR2 sequences are SGHNT and YYREEE (reference sequence). V shed 4 bases and J 0 bases; nucleotides not matched to a gene: 6. The CDR3 DNA follows: TGTGCCAGCAGCCCGGGACAGGAGCGCTCTGGGGCCAACGTCCTGACTTTC. This encodes CASSPGQERSGANVLTF.

This clone was detected once. The chain employs TRBV5-1 and TRBJ2-3, with D perhaps TRBD2 (5 bases). The CDR3 loop spans 13 amino acids. The V end was cut by 4 bases, the J end by 4 bases, with 10 bases between. Germline-derived CDR1 and CDR2 are SGHRS and YFSETQ. Here the CDR3 DNA reads TGCGCCAGCAGCGCCTGGAGGCCAGATACGCAGTATTTT. This codes for CASSAWRPDTQYF.

A remark on this clone: Different DNA sequences within this sample yield the same CDR3. CDR3 nucleotide sequence: TGTGCCAGCAGCCTGAACACCGGGGAGCTGTTTTTT. Its translation is CASSLNTGELFF. The chain carries TRBV28 and TRBJ2-2; D gene uncertain. Per the germline V gene, CDR1 is MDHEN and CDR2 is SYDVKM. Trimming left V 6 bases short and J 1 base short, with 3 bases between. The CDR3 runs to 12 residues.

The V gene is TRBV6-6, the J gene TRBJ2-6; D unclear. Germline loops: CDR1 MNHNY, CDR2 SVGAGI (reference sequence). The V end lost 6 bases, the J end lost 0 bases, and 6 bases lay between the germline ends. The CDR3 is 14 residues long. CDR3 region: CASRPSSGANVLTF. DNA for the CDR3: TGTGCCAGCAGACCGAGCTCTGGGGCCAACGTCCTGACTTTC.

The chain carries TRBV28 and TRBJ2-7, with 7 bases fitting TRBD1. CDR1 MDHEN and CDR2 SYDVKM come from the germline V gene. This CDR3 has 17 amino acids. Trimming took 6 bases from V and 1 from J; bases not matched to a gene: 15. The CDR3 coding sequence is TGTGCCAGCAGCCAAGAGGAAAATGACAGGGAATCCTACGAGCAGTACTTC. Translation: CASSQEENDRESYEQYF.

This clone occurred once. This chain uses TRBV7-9 with TRBJ2-1; weak D call: TRBD1 (6 bases). Trimming took off 6 bases at V and 3 bases at J, with 12 bases between the two ends. The CDR3 covers 14 residues. CDR1 and CDR2 (germline): SEHNR, FQNEAQ (reference sequence). Here the CDR3 DNA reads TGTGCCAGCAGACCCGGGACAATCTACAATGAGCAGTTCTTC. It encodes CASRPGTIYNEQFF.

The rearrangement links TRBV1 to TRBJ2-7; the table assigns TRBD2, which was not confirmed against the DNA. TRBV1 is classified as a pseudogene. There are 14 residues in the CDR3. The DNA for the CDR3 is TGCACCAGCAGCCAAGAGGAGGTAAGCTACGAGCAGTACTTC. Its protein product is CTSSQEEVSYEQYF.

Regarding this clone: The same CDR3 also results from other DNA sequences found in this sample. The J gene is TRBJ1-5, the V gene TRBV6-1; weak D call: TRBD1 (6 bases). V was cut by 1 base and J by 5 bases, with 15 bases left in between. The germline V gene has CDR1 MNHNS and CDR2 SASEGT. The CDR3 spans 16 residues. CDR3 sequence: CASSEDMGARDQPQHF. As DNA, the CDR3 is TGTGCCAGCAGTGAAGACATGGGGGCGCGGGATCAGCCCCAGCATTTT.

The CDR3, as DNA: TGTGCCACCATAGCGGGAGGAGGGGGTACAGGTGAGCAGTTCTTC. Its protein product is CATIAGGGGTGEQFF. The chain couples TRBV21-1 to TRBJ2-1; TRBD2, the table's D call, lacks a check against the DNA. TRBV21-1 is an annotated pseudogene. CDR3 length: 15 residues.

This clone has a single count. The chain has TRBV28 and TRBJ2-1; the match to TRBD2 covers 16 bases. The CDR3 is 15 amino acids. Unmatched junction bases numbered 3, after V lost 6 bases and J lost 7 bases. The germline V gene has CDR1 MDHEN and CDR2 SYDVKM. The CDR3 region is CASRGLAGGLNEQFF. The CDR3 nucleotides read TGTGCCAGCAGGGGACTAGCGGGAGGGCTTAATGAGCAGTTCTTC.

CDR3 residues: CASSGLAGASYNEQFF. The CDR3 coding sequence is TGTGCCAGCAGCGGTCTAGCGGGAGCCTCCTACAATGAGCAGTTCTTC. The V and J genes are TRBV9 and TRBJ2-1; 10 bases are shared with TRBD2. The junction had 3 bases not matched to a gene; V was cut back by 3 bases and J by 0 bases. Germline CDR1 is SGDLS and CDR2 is YYNGEE. This CDR3 spans 16 amino acids.

This chain joins TRBV5-1 and TRBJ1-2; 9 bases line up with TRBD1. In germline, CDR1 is SGHRS, CDR2 YFSETQ. The CDR3 totals 16 residues. V shed 4 bases and J 4 bases; nucleotides not matched to a gene: 11. CDR3 in DNA: TGCGCCAGCAGCCTGAGTACAGGGGGCGTAGGCTATGGCTACACCTTC. Residues: CASSLSTGGVGYGYTF.